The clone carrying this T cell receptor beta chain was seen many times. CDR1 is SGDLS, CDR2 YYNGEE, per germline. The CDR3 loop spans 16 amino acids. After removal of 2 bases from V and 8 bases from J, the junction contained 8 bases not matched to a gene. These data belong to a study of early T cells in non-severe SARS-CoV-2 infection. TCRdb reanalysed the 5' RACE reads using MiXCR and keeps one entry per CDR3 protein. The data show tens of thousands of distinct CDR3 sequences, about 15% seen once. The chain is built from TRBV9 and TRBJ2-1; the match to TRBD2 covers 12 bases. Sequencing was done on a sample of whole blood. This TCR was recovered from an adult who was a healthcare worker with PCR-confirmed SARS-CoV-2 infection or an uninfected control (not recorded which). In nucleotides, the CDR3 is TGTGCCAGCAGCGTTCAACTAGCGGGAGGTCGAGATGAGCAGTTCTTC. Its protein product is CASSVQLAGGRDEQFF.